Listed here are 29 T cell receptor beta chains from one sample, sequenced in a study of T cell changes during pregnancy in multiple sclerosis. The assay was immunoSEQ multiplex PCR, and TCRdb's table has in-frame clones only and misses some. The sample has nearly 110,000 clones, less than 95% seen once; the top ten hold around 0.8%. The material sequenced was peripheral blood, taken in the third trimester of pregnancy. These receptors were taken from a female donor in good health, enrolled as a control in a pregnancy study.

The chain recombines TRBV21-1 with TRBJ1-1. TRBV21-1 is termed a pseudogene. The length of the CDR3 is 16 residues. The CDR3 bases are TGTGCCAGCAGCCCACCCCTTTTGGTTAGAAACACTGAAGCTTTCTTT. Its protein is CASSPPLLVRNTEAFF.

The chain combines TRBV2 with TRBJ1-5; weak D call: TRBD1 (5 bases). V lost 6 bases to trimming and J lost 2 bases, with 14 bases between them. Germline CDR1 SNHLY, CDR2 FYNNEI. The CDR3 has 15 amino acids. The CDR3 sequence: CASSDRTGGNQPQHF. The CDR3 DNA reads TGTGCCAGCAGCGATCGGACGGGGGGCAATCAGCCCCAGCATTTT.

This rearrangement joins TRBV29-1 to TRBJ2-7; possible D gene TRBD1, 6 bases. CDR3 length equals 12 residues. Trimming pared 2 bases from V and 5 bases from J, leaving 10 bases between. Germline V gene sequence: CDR1 SQVTM, CDR2 ANQGSEA. Here the CDR3 DNA reads TGCAGCGTTGAAAAGGGGACACACGAGCAGTACTTC. Protein product: CSVEKGTHEQYF.

The chain joins TRBV27 to TRBJ1-1, with 8 bases lining up with TRBD1. Germline CDR1 is MNHEY and CDR2 is SMNVEV (reference sequence). The CDR3 is made up of 14 amino acids. J lost 0 bases, V lost 5 bases, and 2 bases had no gene match. This CDR3 is CASSVGQVNTEAFF. CDR3 bases: TGTGCCAGCAGTGTGGGACAGGTGAACACTGAAGCTTTCTTT.

This chain connects TRBV7-6 to TRBJ2-7; D is undetermined. The CDR3 is 12 residues long. Per the germline V gene, CDR1 is SGHVS and CDR2 is FNYEAQ. V was clipped by 1 base and J by 5 bases, with 6 bases between them. This CDR3 reads CASSLGEDEQYF. Written as DNA, the CDR3 is TGTGCCAGCAGCTTAGGAGAGGACGAGCAGTACTTC.

This clone was detected once. This chain uses TRBV7-8 with TRBJ1-2; TRBD1 is a possible D gene (5 bases). The V gene's germline CDR1 is SGHVS and CDR2 FQNEAQ. The CDR3 sequence is 16 residues long. V shed 1 base and J shed 0 bases, with 12 bases lying between them. CDR3 region: CASSLDRIKANYGYTF. CDR3 DNA: TGTGCCAGCAGCTTAGACAGGATAAAGGCTAACTATGGCTACACCTTC.

The chain recombines TRBV4-2 with TRBJ1-3, with D possibly TRBD1 on 5 matching bases. Trimming shortened V by 4 bases and J by 0 bases, and 10 bases separated the two germline ends. From germline, CDR1 is LGHNA and CDR2 YNFKEQ. The CDR3 is 15 residues long. The CDR3 here is CASSLWGDSGNTIYF. The CDR3 DNA reads as TGTGCCAGCAGCCTATGGGGGGACTCTGGAAACACCATATATTTT.

V and J are TRBV4-2 and TRBJ2-1, with TRBD2 identical over 13 bases. V shed 0 bases and J 8 bases; nucleotides not matched to a gene: 4. Germline assignment: CDR1 LGHNA and CDR2 YNFKEQ. The CDR3 contains 16 residues. The CDR3 loop is CASSQDGLAGADEQFF. CDR3 nucleotides: TGTGCCAGCAGCCAAGATGGACTAGCGGGGGCGGATGAGCAGTTCTTC.

The chain employs TRBV11-3 and TRBJ1-1, with D tentatively TRBD1 (5 bases). V lost 5 bases to trimming and J lost 0 bases, with 10 bases between them. Germline V gene sequence: CDR1 SGHNT, CDR2 YENEEA. The CDR3 has 14 amino acids. CDR3 nucleotides: TGTGCCAGCAGCGCGACAGTCATGAACACTGAAGCTTTCTTT. Translating it yields CASSATVMNTEAFF.

The V call is TRBV10-3, the J call TRBJ2-2; D is perhaps TRBD2 (5 bases). The CDR3 totals 15 residues. CDR1 ENHRY and CDR2 SYGVKD come from the germline V gene. V gave up 3 bases and J gave up 1 base, with 9 bases separating them. DNA for the CDR3: TGTGCCATCAGTGACCCCGGGGAGAACACCGGGGAGCTGTTTTTT. Encoded protein: CAISDPGENTGELFF.

This chain uses TRBV9 with TRBJ2-5, with D possibly being TRBD1 (6 bases). V was clipped by 3 bases and J by 4 bases, with 16 bases between them. The CDR3 spans 15 residues. Germline lookup yields CDR1 SGDLS and CDR2 YYNGEE. The CDR3 nucleotides read TGTGCCAGCAGCGATAACAGGGACCTACGAGAGACCCAGTACTTC. Its translation is CASSDNRDLRETQYF.

This clone was observed a few times. The chain carries TRBV6-5 and TRBJ1-4; D unclear. Germline CDR1 reads MNHEY; CDR2 reads SVGAGI. CDR3 length equals 14 residues. The V and J ends lost 5 bases and 7 bases respectively, with 14 bases between them. The CDR3: CASSASSPREKLFF. In nucleotides, the CDR3 is TGTGCCAGCAGTGCCAGTTCTCCCCGTGAAAAACTGTTTTTT.

On this clone itself: Other DNA sequences in the sample encode the same CDR3. V is TRBV30 and J is TRBJ2-1; 7 bases align to TRBD2. The CDR3 consists of 13 residues. The germline CDR1 and CDR2 sequences are GTSNPN and SVGIG (reference sequence). Trimming removed 3 bases from V and 5 bases from J; junction bases left unmatched: 4. The CDR3 loop reads CAWSVTSNNEQFF. CDR3 coding DNA: TGTGCCTGGAGCGTGACTAGCAACAATGAGCAGTTCTTC. Using reference TRBV30 and TRBJ2-1 for the parts outside the CDR3, the full variable domain is SQTIHQWPATLVQPVGSPLSLECTVEGTSNPNLYWYRQAAGRGLQLLFYSVGIGQISSEVPQNLSASRPQDRQFILSSKKLLLSDSGFYLCAWSVTSNNEQFFGPGTRLTVL.

In DNA, the CDR3 is TGTGCCAGCAGCCCGTGGACAGGGGGGAACACTGAAGCTTTCTTT. It translates to CASSPWTGGNTEAFF. The chain links TRBV9 to TRBJ1-1; TRBD1 agrees at 10 bases. After removal of 4 bases from V and 1 base from J, the junction contained 4 bases not matched to a gene. The CDR3 has 15 residues. Germline CDR1 is SGDLS and CDR2 is YYNGEE.

The CDR3 loop is CASSLSGGPMNTEAFF. CDR3 DNA sequence: TGTGCCAGCAGCTTGTCAGGGGGGCCAATGAACACTGAAGCTTTCTTT. V is TRBV7-3 and J is TRBJ1-1; 7 bases align to TRBD1. The CDR3 totals 16 residues. The V segment lost 3 bases and the J segment 0 bases; nucleotides outside the gene matches: 7. Germline CDR1 and CDR2: SGHTA and FQGTGA.

V and J are TRBV19 and TRBJ1-2, with 8 bases aligning to TRBD1. Trimming cost V 8 bases and J 4 bases; bases outside gene matches: 3. The germline V gene has CDR1 LNHDA and CDR2 SQIVND (reference sequence). The CDR3 has 12 residues. The CDR3 sequence: CASETGGYGYTF. The CDR3 bases are TGTGCCAGTGAAACAGGGGGCTATGGCTACACCTTC.

The chain carries TRBV7-2 and TRBJ2-7; perhaps TRBD2 as D (6 bases). Trimming cost V 1 base and J 0 bases, with 7 bases left between them. CDR3 length equals 14 residues. From germline, CDR1 is SGHTA and CDR2 FQGNSA. The CDR3 loop is CASSLEGLSYEQYF. The CDR3 nucleotides are TGTGCCAGCAGCTTAGAGGGACTCTCCTACGAGCAGTACTTC.

This chain joins TRBV6-5 and TRBJ1-2; D is undetermined. CDR3 size: 15 residues. CDR1 and CDR2 from the germline V gene are MNHEY and SVGAGI. Between the trimmed V and J ends, which lost 0 bases and 4 bases, there was a span of 12 bases. Written as DNA, the CDR3 is TGTGCCAGCAGTTACTCGTACGGGAGAATCTATGGCTACACCTTC. Translated, it gives CASSYSYGRIYGYTF.

The J gene is TRBJ1-1, the V gene TRBV4-1; D is uncertain. CDR1 and CDR2 (germline): MGHRA, YSYEKL. V was pared by 0 bases and J by 3 bases, with 8 bases between. The CDR3 covers 14 residues. The CDR3 region is CASSQDLRDTEAFF. CDR3 coding DNA: TGCGCCAGCAGCCAAGATCTCCGGGACACTGAAGCTTTCTTT.

The V and J genes are TRBV30 and TRBJ2-2; D is possibly TRBD1 (6 bases). Between the trimmed V and J ends, which lost 1 base and 4 bases, there was a span of 10 bases. CDR1 is GTSNPN, CDR2 SVGIG, per germline (reference sequence). The length of the CDR3 is 14 residues. The CDR3 region is CAWSGGLVTGELFF. In DNA, the CDR3 is TGTGCCTGGAGTGGGGGGCTGGTCACCGGGGAGCTGTTTTTT.

CDR3 nucleotides: TGTGCCAGTAACGTGGACAGGGGATATTCCTATGGCTACACCTTC. Translated: CASNVDRGYSYGYTF. The chain joins TRBV19 to TRBJ1-2, with TRBD1 matching over 9 bases. Germline values: CDR1 LNHDA, CDR2 SQIVND (reference sequence). With V trimmed by 7 bases and J by 4 bases, 10 bases remained unmatched. The CDR3 runs 15 residues.

The chain is built from TRBV6-1 and TRBJ1-4; 10 positions match TRBD1. V was clipped by 8 bases and J by 8 bases; unmatched bases: 11. The CDR3 runs to 15 residues. CDR1 and CDR2 from the germline V gene are MNHNS and SASEGT. CDR3 region: CASLGQGVQEEKLFF. The CDR3 bases are TGTGCCAGCTTAGGACAGGGGGTGCAAGAGGAAAAACTGTTTTTT.

The rearrangement joins TRBV9 to TRBJ2-2; 12 nucleotides line up with TRBD2. Germline CDR1 reads SGDLS; CDR2 reads YYNGEE. After removal of 9 bases from V and 7 bases from J, the junction contained 10 bases not matched to a gene. This CDR3 has 15 amino acids. Here the CDR3 reads CATSTTSGGSGELFF. CDR3 sequence (DNA): TGTGCCACGAGTACGACTAGCGGGGGAAGCGGGGAGCTGTTTTTT.

The chain has TRBV19 and TRBJ2-3, with TRBD1 matching 9 bases. V shed 6 bases and J 4 bases; nucleotides not matched to a gene: 5. The V gene's germline CDR1 is LNHDA and CDR2 SQIVND (reference sequence). This CDR3 has 14 residues. The CDR3 nucleotides read TGTGCCAGTAGGCAACAGGGGGCGGCAGATACGCAGTATTTT. Protein product: CASRQQGAADTQYF.

This chain uses TRBV9 with TRBJ1-2; TRBD1 agrees at 7 bases. Germline CDR1 reads SGDLS; CDR2 reads YYNGEE. Trimming at V came to 0 bases and at J to 4 bases, leaving 6 bases not matched to a gene. This CDR3 contains 15 residues. The CDR3 DNA reads as TGTGCCAGCAGCGTAGGTGGAGGGGGCTCCTATGGCTACACCTTC. It is translated as CASSVGGGGSYGYTF.

The chain recombines TRBV30 with TRBJ1-1; D perhaps matches TRBD1 (6 bases). Deletions cut 5 bases from V and 4 bases from J, with 14 bases between. The CDR3 is 13 amino acids. From germline, CDR1 is GTSNPN and CDR2 SVGIG (reference sequence). The CDR3, as DNA: TGTGCCTGGGAACCCAGGGGTTCCACTGAAGCTTTCTTT. Residues: CAWEPRGSTEAFF.

The V call is TRBV7-8, the J call TRBJ1-4; D remains ambiguous. Germline loops: CDR1 SGHVS, CDR2 FQNEAQ. CDR3 length: 14 amino acids. Trimming took 5 bases from V and 8 from J, leaving 15 bases between them. The CDR3 is CASSNSPGREKLFF. For the CDR3, the DNA is TGTGCCAGCAGCAATAGCCCGGGAAGGGAAAAACTGTTTTTT.

The chain has TRBV6-5 and TRBJ2-7; D perhaps matches TRBD1 (5 bases). Germline-derived CDR1 and CDR2 are MNHEY and SVGAGI. The CDR3 sequence is 15 residues long. V was clipped by 0 bases and J by 7 bases, with 16 bases between them. The DNA of the CDR3 is TGTGCCAGCAGTTACTCGAACTTAGGGGCCGGGGAGCAGTACTTC. Translation: CASSYSNLGAGEQYF.

The chain has TRBV5-1 and TRBJ2-7, with 7 bases aligning to TRBD2. V lost 0 bases to trimming and J lost 7 bases; unmatched junction nucleotides: 7. Germline V gene data show CDR1 as SGHRS and CDR2 as YFSETQ. CDR3 size: 14 residues. CDR3 DNA: TGCGCCAGCAGCTTGGGGACTAGAGGGGAAGAGCAGTACTTC. It specifies CASSLGTRGEEQYF.